The sequence of this TCR beta chain was determined in a study of human T cells and chemical hapten exposure. General study findings and limits: Sensitization with DPC brought no change to TCRs above 1 in 1000 in frequency.

This clonotype was recorded many times. Its antigen is as yet unknown. CDR3 length: 15 amino acids. V was shortened by 2 bases and J by 4 bases, with 13 bases between the two germline ends. Per germline, CDR1 SGDLS and CDR2 YYNGEE. It was unfractionated whole blood from which total RNA was extracted. In the library, unique molecular identifiers were attached to individual cDNA molecules. Per the study methods: 96,000 or so TCRs per sample was the median, with a range of roughly 23,224 to 690,600. TCRdb re-called the 5' RACE reads through MiXCR, storing one row per CDR3 protein. Clone size and V and J calls follow TCRdb, not the original study. The sample has tens of thousands of distinct CDR3 sequences, roughly 8.4% seen once.

The sequence came from a male donor in good health. The chain is built from TRBV9 and TRBJ2-1; D may be TRBD1 (5 bases). CDR3 coding DNA: TGTGCCAGCAGCGTCAGGCAAGGGGCGTACAATGAGCAGTTCTTC. It specifies CASSVRQGAYNEQFF.